This entry is about one TCR beta chain. The antigen remains undetermined. Specified time point: pre-treatment sample, taken before nivolumab and TIL therapy. Pleural nodules or supraclavicular lymph nodes made up most of the excised metastases sampled. Adults with stage 4 NSCLC were enrolled in a phase I trial. The libraries were made with immunoSEQ v3. Sequencing depth was approximately 2 million read pairs for survey level, about 5-6.5 million for deep. Measured with immunoSEQ multiplex PCR; TCRdb has only the in-frame clones, and not every one. The sample has more than 20,000 clones, over 60% seen once; the top ten hold approximately 7.3%. The data were taken from a study of TIL therapy for anti-PD-1-resistant metastatic lung cancer. The overall study: Half of patients were current or former smokers. Study-level findings and limits: Many TIL product clones were absent from baseline tumor, suggesting clonal contraction.

Trimming cost V 1 base and J 0 bases, with 8 bases left between them. CDR1 is SGHAT and CDR2 is FQNNGV in the germline V gene. This CDR3 contains 15 residues. The V gene is TRBV11-2, the J gene TRBJ2-3; D is undetermined. The source was tumor tissue, collected at baseline. The origin of this receptor is a person aged 25-85 years with non-small cell lung cancer. This CDR3 reads CASSLVGSSTDTQYF. As DNA, the CDR3 is TGTGCCAGCAGCTTAGTGGGCAGTAGCACAGATACGCAGTATTTT.